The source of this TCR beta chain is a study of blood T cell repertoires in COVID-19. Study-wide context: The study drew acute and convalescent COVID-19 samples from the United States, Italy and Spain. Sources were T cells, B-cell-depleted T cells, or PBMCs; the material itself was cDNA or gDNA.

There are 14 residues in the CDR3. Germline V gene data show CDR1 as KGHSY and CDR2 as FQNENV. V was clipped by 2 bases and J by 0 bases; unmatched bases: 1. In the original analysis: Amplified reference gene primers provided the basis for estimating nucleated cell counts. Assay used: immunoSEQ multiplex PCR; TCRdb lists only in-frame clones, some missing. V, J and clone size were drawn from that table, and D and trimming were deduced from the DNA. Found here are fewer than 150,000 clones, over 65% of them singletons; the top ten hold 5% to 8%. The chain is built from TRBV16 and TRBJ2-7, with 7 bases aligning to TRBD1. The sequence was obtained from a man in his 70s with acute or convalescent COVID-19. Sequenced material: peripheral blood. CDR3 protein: CASSQGTVSYEQYF. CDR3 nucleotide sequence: TGTGCCAGCAGCCAAGGGACAGTCTCCTACGAGCAGTACTTC.